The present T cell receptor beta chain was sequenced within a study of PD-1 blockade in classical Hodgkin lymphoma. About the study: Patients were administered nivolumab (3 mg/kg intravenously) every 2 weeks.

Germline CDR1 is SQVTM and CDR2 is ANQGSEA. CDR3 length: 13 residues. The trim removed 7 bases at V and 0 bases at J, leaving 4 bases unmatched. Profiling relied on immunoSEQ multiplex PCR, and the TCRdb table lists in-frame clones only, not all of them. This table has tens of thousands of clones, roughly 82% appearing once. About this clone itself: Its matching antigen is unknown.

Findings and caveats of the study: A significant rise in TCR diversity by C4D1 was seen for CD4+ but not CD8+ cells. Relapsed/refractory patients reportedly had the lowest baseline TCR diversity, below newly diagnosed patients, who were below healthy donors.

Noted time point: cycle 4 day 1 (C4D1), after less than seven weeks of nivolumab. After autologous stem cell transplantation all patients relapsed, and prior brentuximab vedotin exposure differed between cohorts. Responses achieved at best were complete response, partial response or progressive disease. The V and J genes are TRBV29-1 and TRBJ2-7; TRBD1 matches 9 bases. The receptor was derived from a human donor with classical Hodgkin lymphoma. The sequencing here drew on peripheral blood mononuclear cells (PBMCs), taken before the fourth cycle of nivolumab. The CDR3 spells CSGTGANSYEQYF. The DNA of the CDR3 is TGCAGCGGGACAGGGGCAAACTCCTACGAGCAGTACTTC.